This T cell receptor beta chain emerged from a study of naive and memory T cell subsets. Both TRBC1 and TRBC2 were covered by a beta constant-region primer of two equimolar oligonucleotides. TCRdb itself ran the UMI-ligation and nested PCR reads through MiXCR, one entry per CDR3 protein. Of 25,000 to 30,000 distinct CDR3 sequences in the sample, approximately 12% were seen once. CDR1 and CDR2 (germline): SGHRS, YFSETQ. The CDR3 is 18 amino acids. The V end lost 0 bases, the J end lost 4 bases, and 17 bases lay between the germline ends. This clonotype was found many times. V usage is TRBV5-1 and J usage is TRBJ2-6; D gene unclear. The receptor comes from a human donor in good health. Sequencing was carried out using effector memory CD4+ T cells from blood. The subset denotes: effector memory, CD45RA- CD27-. CDR3 sequence (DNA): TGCGCCAGCAGCTTGGTAGGACCTCTAACCACCGGGGCCAACGTCCTGACTTTC. Translated: CASSLVGPLTTGANVLTF.